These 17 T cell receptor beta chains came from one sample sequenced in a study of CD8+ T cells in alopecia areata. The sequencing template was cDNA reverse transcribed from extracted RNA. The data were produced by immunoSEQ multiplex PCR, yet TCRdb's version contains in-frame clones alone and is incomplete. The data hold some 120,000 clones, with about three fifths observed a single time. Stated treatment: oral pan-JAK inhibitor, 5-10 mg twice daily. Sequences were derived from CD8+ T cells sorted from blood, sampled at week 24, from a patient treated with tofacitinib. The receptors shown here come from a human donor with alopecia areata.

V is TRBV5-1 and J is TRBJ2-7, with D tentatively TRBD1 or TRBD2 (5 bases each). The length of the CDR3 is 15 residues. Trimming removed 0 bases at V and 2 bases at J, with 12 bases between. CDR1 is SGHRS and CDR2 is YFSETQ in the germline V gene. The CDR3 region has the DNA TGCGCCAGCAGCTTGGCCCCGGGACCTCCCTACGAGCAGTACTTC. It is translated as CASSLAPGPPYEQYF.

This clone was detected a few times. CDR3 DNA: TGCGCCAGCAGCCAAGAGCCGGGTTTGAACACTGAAGCTTTCTTT. Its translation is CASSQEPGLNTEAFF. The chain joins TRBV4-1 to TRBJ1-1; no clear D gene. CDR3 length: 15 residues. The germline V gene has CDR1 MGHRA and CDR2 YSYEKL. Trimming stripped 0 bases from V and 0 bases from J, with 8 bases between.

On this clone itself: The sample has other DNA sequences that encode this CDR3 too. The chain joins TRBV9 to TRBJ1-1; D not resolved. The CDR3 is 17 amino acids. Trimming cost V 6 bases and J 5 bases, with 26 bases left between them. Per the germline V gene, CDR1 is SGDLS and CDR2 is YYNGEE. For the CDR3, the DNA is TGTGCCAGCAATCCCCTCCCCCCTTACAGAGTGGGAACTGAAGCTTTCTTT. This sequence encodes CASNPLPPYRVGTEAFF. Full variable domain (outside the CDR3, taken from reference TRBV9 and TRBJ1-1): DSGVTQTPKHLITATGQRVTLRCSPRSGDLSVYWYQQSLDQGLQFLIQYYNGEERAKGNILERFSAQQFPDLHSELNLSSLELGDSALYFCASNPLPPYRVGTEAFFGQGTRLTVV.

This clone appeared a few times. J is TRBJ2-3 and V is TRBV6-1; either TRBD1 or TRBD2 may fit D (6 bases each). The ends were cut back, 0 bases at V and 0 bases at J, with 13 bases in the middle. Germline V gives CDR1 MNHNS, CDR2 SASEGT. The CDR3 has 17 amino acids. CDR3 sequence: CASSEARGASSTDTQYF. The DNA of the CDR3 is TGTGCCAGCAGTGAAGCGAGGGGGGCCTCTAGCACAGATACGCAGTATTTT.

The chain's CDR3 is CASSPQGGSELDEQFF. CDR3 DNA sequence: TGTGCCAGCAGCCCCCAGGGGGGATCGGAGTTGGATGAGCAGTTCTTC. The chain recombines TRBV13 with TRBJ2-1; TRBD1 is a possible D gene (7 bases). The CDR3 is 16 amino acids. Germline lookup yields CDR1 PRHDT and CDR2 FYEKMQ (reference sequence). V dropped 5 bases and J dropped 8 bases, with 22 bases sitting between them. The full variable domain, its missing parts supplied by reference TRBV13 and TRBJ2-1, is AAGVIQSPRHLIKEKRETATLKCYPIPRHDTVYWYQQGPGQDPQFLISFYEKMQSDKGSIPDRFSAQQFSDYHSELNMSSLELGDSALYFCASSPQGGSELDEQFFGPGTRLTVL.

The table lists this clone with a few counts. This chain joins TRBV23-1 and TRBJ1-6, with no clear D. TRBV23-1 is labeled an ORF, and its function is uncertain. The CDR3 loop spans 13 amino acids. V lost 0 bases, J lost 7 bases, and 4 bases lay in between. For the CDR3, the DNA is TGCGCCAGCAGTCAATCGAGGAATTCACCCCTCCACTTT. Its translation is CASSQSRNSPLHF.

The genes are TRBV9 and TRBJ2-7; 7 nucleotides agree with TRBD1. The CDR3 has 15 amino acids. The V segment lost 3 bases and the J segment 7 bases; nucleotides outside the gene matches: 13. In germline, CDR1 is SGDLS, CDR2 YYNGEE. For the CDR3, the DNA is TGTGCCAGCAGCGACGCCGGGACAGCTCAGGGGGAGCAGTACTTC. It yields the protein CASSDAGTAQGEQYF.

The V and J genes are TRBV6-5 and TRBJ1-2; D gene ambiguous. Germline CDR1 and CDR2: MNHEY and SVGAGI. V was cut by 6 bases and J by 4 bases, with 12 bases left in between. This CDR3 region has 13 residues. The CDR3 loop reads CASRRSAAYGYTF. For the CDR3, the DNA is TGTGCCAGCAGAAGATCGGCTGCCTATGGCTACACCTTC.

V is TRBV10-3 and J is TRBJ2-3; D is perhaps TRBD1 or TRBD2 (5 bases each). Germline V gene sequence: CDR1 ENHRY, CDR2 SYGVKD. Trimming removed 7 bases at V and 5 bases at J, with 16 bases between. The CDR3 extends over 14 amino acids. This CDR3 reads CAITPGPTEDTQYF. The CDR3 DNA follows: TGTGCCATCACCCCGGGGCCCACGGAAGATACGCAGTATTTT.

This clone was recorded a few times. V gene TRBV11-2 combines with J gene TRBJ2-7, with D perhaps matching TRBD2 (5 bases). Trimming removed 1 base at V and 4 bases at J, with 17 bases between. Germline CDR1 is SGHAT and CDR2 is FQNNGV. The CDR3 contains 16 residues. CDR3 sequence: CASSLGSGGPNYEQYF. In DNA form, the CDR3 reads TGTGCCAGCAGCTTAGGAAGCGGCGGCCCCAATTACGAGCAGTACTTC.

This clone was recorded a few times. The CDR3 DNA sequence: TGTGCCAGCAGCTTACAGGGGACTAATCAGCCCCAGCATTTT. It specifies CASSLQGTNQPQHF. The chain couples TRBV21-1 to TRBJ1-5; the table names TRBD1, a call not compared with the DNA. TRBV21-1 is a pseudogene. There are 14 residues in the CDR3.

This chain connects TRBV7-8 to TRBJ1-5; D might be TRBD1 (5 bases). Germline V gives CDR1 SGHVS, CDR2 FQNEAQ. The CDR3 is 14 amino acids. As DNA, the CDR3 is TGTGCAGTCAGGCAGGGAGAAGGGAATCAGCCCCAGCATTTT. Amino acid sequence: CAVRQGEGNQPQHF.

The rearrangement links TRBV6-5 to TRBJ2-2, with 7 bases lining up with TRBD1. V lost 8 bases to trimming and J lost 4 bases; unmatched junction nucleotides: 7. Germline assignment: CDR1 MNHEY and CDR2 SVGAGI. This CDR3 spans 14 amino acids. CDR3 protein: CASLETGTTGELFF. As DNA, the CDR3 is TGTGCCAGCCTCGAGACAGGGACCACCGGGGAGCTGTTTTTT.

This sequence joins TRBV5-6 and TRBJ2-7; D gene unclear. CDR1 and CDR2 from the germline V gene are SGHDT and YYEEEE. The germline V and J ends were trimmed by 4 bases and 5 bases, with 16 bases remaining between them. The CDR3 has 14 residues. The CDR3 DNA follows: TGTGCCAGCAGCCCCGGTCCCCTCATGCACGAGCAGTACTTC. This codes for CASSPGPLMHEQYF. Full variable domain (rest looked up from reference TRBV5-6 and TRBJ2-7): DAGVTQSPTHLIKTRGQQVTLRCSPKSGHDTVSWYQQALGQGPQFIFQYYEEEERQRGNFPDRFSGHQFPNYSSELNVNALLLGDSALYLCASSPGPLMHEQYFGPGTRLTVT.

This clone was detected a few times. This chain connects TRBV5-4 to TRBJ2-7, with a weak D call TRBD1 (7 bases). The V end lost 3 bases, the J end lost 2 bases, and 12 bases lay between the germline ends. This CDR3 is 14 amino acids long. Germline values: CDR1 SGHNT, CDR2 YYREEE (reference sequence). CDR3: CASSSRDSAYEQYF. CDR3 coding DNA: TGTGCCAGCAGCTCGCGGGACAGCGCCTACGAGCAGTACTTC.

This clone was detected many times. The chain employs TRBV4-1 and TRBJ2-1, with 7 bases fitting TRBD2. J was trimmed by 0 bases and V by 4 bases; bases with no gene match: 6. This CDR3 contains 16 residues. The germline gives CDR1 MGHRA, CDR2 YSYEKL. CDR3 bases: TGCGCCAGCAGCCCCCGAGCGGGGACCTCCTACAATGAGCAGTTCTTC. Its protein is CASSPRAGTSYNEQFF.

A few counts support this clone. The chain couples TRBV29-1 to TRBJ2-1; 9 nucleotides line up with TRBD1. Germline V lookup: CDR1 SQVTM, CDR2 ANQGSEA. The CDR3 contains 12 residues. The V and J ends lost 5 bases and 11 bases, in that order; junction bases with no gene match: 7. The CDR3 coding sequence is TGCAGCGTTCGAAGGGGGACAGGGCAGCAGTTCTTC. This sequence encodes CSVRRGTGQQFF.